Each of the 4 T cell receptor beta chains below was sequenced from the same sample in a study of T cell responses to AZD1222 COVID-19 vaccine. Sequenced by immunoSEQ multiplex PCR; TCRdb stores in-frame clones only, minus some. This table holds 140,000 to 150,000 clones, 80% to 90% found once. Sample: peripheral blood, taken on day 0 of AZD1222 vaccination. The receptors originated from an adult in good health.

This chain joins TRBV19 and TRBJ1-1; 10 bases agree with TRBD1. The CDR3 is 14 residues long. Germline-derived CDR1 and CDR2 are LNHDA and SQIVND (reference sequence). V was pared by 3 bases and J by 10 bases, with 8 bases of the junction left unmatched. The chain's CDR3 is CASSMVGDRGAAFF. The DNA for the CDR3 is TGTGCCAGTAGTATGGTTGGGGACAGGGGTGCAGCTTTCTTT. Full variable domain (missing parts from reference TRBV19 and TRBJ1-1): DGGITQSPKYLFRKEGQNVTLSCEQNLNHDAMYWYRQDPGQGLRLIYYSQIVNDFQKGDIAEGYSVSREKKESFPLTVTSAQKNPTAFYLCASSMVGDRGAAFFGQGTRLTVV.

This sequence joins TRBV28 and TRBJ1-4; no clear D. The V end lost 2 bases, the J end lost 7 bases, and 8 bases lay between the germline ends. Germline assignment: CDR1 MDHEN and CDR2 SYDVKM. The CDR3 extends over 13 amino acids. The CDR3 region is CASSLARSEKLFF. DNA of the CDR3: TGTGCCAGCAGTTTAGCCCGCAGTGAAAAACTGTTTTTT.

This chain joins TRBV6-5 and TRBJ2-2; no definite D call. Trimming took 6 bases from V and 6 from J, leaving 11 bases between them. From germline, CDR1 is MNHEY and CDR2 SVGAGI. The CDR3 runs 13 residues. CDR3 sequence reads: CASRDGVPGELFF. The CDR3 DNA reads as TGTGCCAGCAGAGACGGTGTTCCCGGGGAGCTGTTTTTT.

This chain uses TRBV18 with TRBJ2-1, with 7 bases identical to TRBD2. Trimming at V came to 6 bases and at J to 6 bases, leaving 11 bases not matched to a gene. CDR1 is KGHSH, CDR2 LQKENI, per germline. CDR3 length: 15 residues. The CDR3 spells CASSGEGLRGNEQFF. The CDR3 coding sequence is TGTGCCAGCTCCGGGGAGGGGTTACGTGGCAATGAGCAGTTCTTC.